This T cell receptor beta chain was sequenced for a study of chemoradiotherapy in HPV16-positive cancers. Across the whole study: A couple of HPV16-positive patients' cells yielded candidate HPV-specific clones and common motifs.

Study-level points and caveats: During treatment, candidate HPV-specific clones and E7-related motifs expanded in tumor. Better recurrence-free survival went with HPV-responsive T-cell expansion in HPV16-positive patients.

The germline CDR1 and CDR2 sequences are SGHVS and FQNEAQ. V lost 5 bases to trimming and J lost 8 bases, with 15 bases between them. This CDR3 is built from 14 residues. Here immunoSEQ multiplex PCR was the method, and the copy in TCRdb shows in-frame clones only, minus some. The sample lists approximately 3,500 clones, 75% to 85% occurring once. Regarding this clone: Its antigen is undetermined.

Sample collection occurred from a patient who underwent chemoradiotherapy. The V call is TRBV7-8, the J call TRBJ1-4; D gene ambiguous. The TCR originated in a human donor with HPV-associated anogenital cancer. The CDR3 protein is CASSQRAGGEKLFF. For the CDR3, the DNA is TGTGCCAGCAGCCAAAGGGCAGGTGGCGAAAAACTGTTTTTT.